The 25 T cell receptor beta chains listed next were all sequenced from one sample in a study of T cell responses to AZD1222 COVID-19 vaccine. The table came from immunoSEQ multiplex PCR; TCRdb's copy has only in-frame clones and leaves some out. Of tens of thousands of clones listed, 85% are singletons. The sample consisted of peripheral blood, taken on day 0 of AZD1222 vaccination. These receptors were taken from an adult in good health.

The CDR3 DNA sequence: TGTGCCAGCAGCTTAGAGGCTAGATCTGATACGCAGTATTTT. Protein: CASSLEARSDTQYF. The chain has TRBV7-9 and TRBJ2-3; D gene unclear. The CDR3 totals 14 residues. Trimming pared 1 base from V and 6 bases from J, leaving 11 bases between. CDR1 and CDR2 from the germline V gene are SEHNR and FQNEAQ (reference sequence). The full variable domain, completed using reference TRBV7-9 and TRBJ2-3, is DTGVSQNPRHKITKRGQNVTFRCDPISEHNRLYWYRQTLGQGPEFLTYFQNEAQLEKSRLLSDRFSAERPKGSFSTLEIQRTEQGDSAMYLCASSLEARSDTQYFGPGTRLTVL.

This chain joins TRBV5-6 and TRBJ2-3; D is undetermined. Per the germline V gene, CDR1 is SGHDT and CDR2 is YYEEEE. With 4 bases removed from V and 2 bases from J, the gap between germline ends came to 17 bases. The CDR3 runs to 16 residues. The CDR3 protein is CASSAAQEPFTDTQYF. CDR3 nucleotide sequence: TGTGCCAGCAGCGCCGCGCAGGAGCCGTTCACAGATACGCAGTATTTT. The complete variable domain, with remaining parts taken from reference TRBV5-6 and TRBJ2-3, reads DAGVTQSPTHLIKTRGQQVTLRCSPKSGHDTVSWYQQALGQGPQFIFQYYEEEERQRGNFPDRFSGHQFPNYSSELNVNALLLGDSALYLCASSAAQEPFTDTQYFGPGTRLTVL.

V and J are TRBV19 and TRBJ1-1; D is unclear. V was cut by 3 bases and J by 5 bases, with 10 bases left in between. CDR3 length equals 13 residues. Germline V gene data show CDR1 as LNHDA and CDR2 as SQIVND (reference sequence). In nucleotides, the CDR3 is TGTGCCAGTAGTATGATTGAGAGGACTGAAGCTTTCTTT. Amino acid sequence: CASSMIERTEAFF.

This chain links TRBV7-9 with TRBJ1-5; weak D call: TRBD1 (5 bases). V was clipped by 4 bases and J by 9 bases, with 13 bases between them. Per germline, CDR1 SEHNR and CDR2 FQNEAQ (reference sequence). CDR3 length: 13 amino acids. The CDR3 sequence is CASSSNPGGPQHF. The CDR3 nucleotides are TGTGCCAGCAGCTCAAACCCGGGGGGGCCCCAGCATTTT.

V usage is TRBV5-1 and J usage is TRBJ2-3, with D possibly TRBD2 on 5 matching bases. Germline CDR1 reads SGHRS; CDR2 reads YFSETQ. The CDR3 has 16 amino acids. The ends were cut back, 0 bases at V and 3 bases at J, with 14 bases in the middle. DNA for the CDR3: TGCGCCAGCAGCTTGGCCGGGTTTCGAGGGACAGATACGCAGTATTTT. Translated, it gives CASSLAGFRGTDTQYF.

The chain combines TRBV28 with TRBJ1-5; no firm D call. Germline V gene lookup returns CDR1 MDHEN and CDR2 SYDVKM. V dropped 6 bases and J dropped 7 bases, with 1 base sitting between them. The CDR3 extends over 9 amino acids. CDR3 DNA: TGTGCCAGCAGCCAGCCCCAGCATTTT. The encoded protein is CASSQPQHF.

V usage is TRBV7-8 and J usage is TRBJ2-3; D gene ambiguous. The CDR3 consists of 15 residues. CDR1 and CDR2 (germline): SGHVS, FQNEAQ. The ends were cut back, 6 bases at V and 2 bases at J, with 15 bases in the middle. The CDR3 reads CASRTKGTFTDTQYF. CDR3 DNA sequence: TGTGCCAGCAGAACGAAAGGCACGTTCACAGATACGCAGTATTTT.

The chain employs TRBV29-1 and TRBJ1-2; no clear D. Looked up from germline, CDR1 is SQVTM and CDR2 is ANQGSEA. The CDR3 has 14 amino acids. V dropped 3 bases and J dropped 3 bases, with 14 bases sitting between them. The CDR3, as DNA: TGCAGCGTTGAGGGAGAGGGAGGGTACTATGGCTACACCTTC. It yields the protein CSVEGEGGYYGYTF.

The gene calls are TRBV9 and TRBJ1-5, with D hard to call. There are 14 residues in the CDR3. V lost 4 bases and J lost 9, with 17 bases in between. Germline CDR1 SGDLS, CDR2 YYNGEE. CDR3 sequence reads: CASSSGALGWPQHF. CDR3 sequence (DNA): TGTGCCAGCAGCTCCGGAGCGCTTGGGTGGCCCCAGCATTTT.

The chain is built from TRBV19 and TRBJ2-1; D might be TRBD1 or TRBD2, each matching 5 bases. CDR1 and CDR2 (germline): LNHDA, SQIVND (reference sequence). The CDR3 is made up of 14 amino acids. V dropped 7 bases and J dropped 9 bases, with 19 bases sitting between them. The CDR3 nucleotides read TGTGCCAGTATGGGTGGGGGTCTATGGGGTGAGCAGTTCTTC. Protein product: CASMGGGLWGEQFF.

The DNA of the CDR3 is TGTGCCAGCAGTTTCCCTACCGGGGAGCTGTTTTTT. Translated: CASSFPTGELFF. This chain links TRBV27 with TRBJ2-2; D gene uncertain. Germline assignment: CDR1 MNHEY and CDR2 SMNVEV (reference sequence). The CDR3 is 12 residues long. Trimming took 3 bases from V and 5 from J, leaving 4 bases between them.

This chain links TRBV5-4 with TRBJ1-1; possible D gene TRBD1, 6 bases. The germline V gene encodes CDR1 SGHNT and CDR2 YYREEE (reference sequence). This CDR3 has 15 residues. V was pared by 3 bases and J by 6 bases, with 18 bases between. CDR3 in amino acids: CASSSSQRGGPEAFF. In DNA form, the CDR3 reads TGTGCCAGCAGCTCCAGTCAAAGGGGGGGCCCTGAAGCTTTCTTT.

V is TRBV12-3 or TRBV12-4 and J is TRBJ2-2; D is undetermined. V was clipped by 2 bases and J by 6 bases, with 4 bases between them. This CDR3 spans 12 amino acids. The CDR3 sequence: CASSLHSGELFF. The CDR3 DNA reads TGTGCCAGCAGTTTACATTCCGGGGAGCTGTTTTTT.

The rearrangement links TRBV7-3 to TRBJ2-7; a weak D match, TRBD2 (5 bases). Looked up from germline, CDR1 is SGHTA and CDR2 is FQGTGA. This CDR3 is 12 amino acids long. Trimming stripped 5 bases from V and 6 bases from J, with 11 bases between. The CDR3 nucleotides are TGTGCCAGCAGCGACGGACTGGGCGAGCAGTACTTC. Protein sequence: CASSDGLGEQYF. The variable domain in full, completed from reference TRBV7-3 and TRBJ2-7, reads GAGVSQTPSNKVTEKGKYVELRCDPISGHTALYWYRQSLGQGPEFLIYFQGTGAADDSGLPNDRFFAVRPEGSVSTLKIQRTERGDSAVYLCASSDGLGEQYFGPGTRLTVT.

The CDR3 DNA reads TGTGCCAGCAGCTTAGGGGGGCCCGAATATAATTCACCCCTCCACTTT. As protein: CASSLGGPEYNSPLHF. The chain joins TRBV7-3 to TRBJ1-6; a possible D gene is TRBD1 (6 bases). Germline assignment: CDR1 SGHTA and CDR2 FQGTGA. The CDR3 is 16 residues long. Deletions cut 2 bases from V and 4 bases from J, with 12 bases between. Full variable domain (outside the CDR3, taken from reference TRBV7-3 and TRBJ1-6): GAGVSQTPSNKVTEKGKYVELRCDPISGHTALYWYRQSLGQGPEFLIYFQGTGAADDSGLPNDRFFAVRPEGSVSTLKIQRTERGDSAVYLCASSLGGPEYNSPLHFGNGTRLTVT.

V usage is TRBV6-4 and J usage is TRBJ2-2; D is perhaps TRBD1 (6 bases). CDR1 and CDR2 (germline): MRHNA, SNTAGT. Trimming left V 6 bases short and J 7 bases short, with 18 bases between. This CDR3 spans 15 amino acids. CDR3: CASRKEQGMVGELFF. The CDR3 DNA follows: TGTGCCAGCAGGAAGGAACAGGGTATGGTCGGGGAGCTGTTTTTT.

CDR3 DNA sequence: TGCGCCAGCAGCCGGGACAGCACAGATACGCAGTATTTT. Protein product: CASSRDSTDTQYF. The V call is TRBV5-1, the J call TRBJ2-3; D possibly matches TRBD1 or TRBD2 (5 bases each). This CDR3 comprises 13 residues. Germline V gene lookup returns CDR1 SGHRS and CDR2 YFSETQ. V was trimmed by 4 bases and J by 0 bases, leaving 6 bases between them.

By share of the sample, this clone is medium-sized. The genes are TRBV30 and TRBJ2-7; 11 nucleotides align to TRBD1. CDR3 length: 14 amino acids. The germline CDR1 and CDR2 sequences are GTSNPN and SVGIG (reference sequence). The V segment lost 6 bases and the J segment 6 bases; nucleotides outside the gene matches: 10. The CDR3 protein is CACSPGTGGSEQYF. CDR3 sequence (DNA): TGTGCCTGCTCCCCCGGGACAGGGGGTTCCGAGCAGTACTTC.

The chain recombines TRBV5-1 with TRBJ1-4; 12 nucleotides align to TRBD1. CDR3 length: 16 amino acids. Germline CDR1 reads SGHRS; CDR2 reads YFSETQ. Losses at the gene ends were 5 bases for V and 2 bases for J; bases not matched to a gene: 4. CDR3 nucleotides: TGCGCCAGCAGGACGGGACAGGGGGCTACTAATGAAAAACTGTTTTTT. Translation gives CASRTGQGATNEKLFF.

CDR3 amino acids: CASHSSTNEKLFF. The CDR3 DNA is TGTGCCAGCCACTCCTCAACTAATGAAAAACTGTTTTTT. The rearrangement links TRBV19 to TRBJ1-4; D unclear. V lost 9 bases and J lost 0, with 8 bases in between. CDR3 size: 13 residues. Germline lookup yields CDR1 LNHDA and CDR2 SQIVND (reference sequence).

This clone was observed once. The chain links TRBV9 to TRBJ1-1, with D possibly TRBD1 on 5 matching bases. Germline CDR1 reads SGDLS; CDR2 reads YYNGEE. V lost 5 bases, J lost 2 bases, and 10 bases lay in between. This CDR3 comprises 13 residues. The CDR3 nucleotides read TGTGCCAGCAGTCGGGACCAAAACACTGAAGCTTTCTTT. Residues: CASSRDQNTEAFF.

The rearrangement links TRBV9 to TRBJ1-2, with D possibly being TRBD1 (6 bases). The length of the CDR3 is 13 residues. Germline values: CDR1 SGDLS, CDR2 YYNGEE. Trimming pared 0 bases from V and 8 bases from J, leaving 11 bases between. The CDR3 DNA reads TGTGCCAGCAGCGTAGAGGGAGGGGGGGGCTACACCTTC. Residues: CASSVEGGGGYTF.

This chain's CDR3 is CASSVDPLRGNTIYF. CDR3 nucleotides: TGTGCCAGCAGCGTCGACCCTTTACGGGGAAACACCATATATTTT. The gene calls are TRBV9 and TRBJ1-3; D gene uncertain. The CDR3 totals 15 residues. CDR1 is SGDLS, CDR2 YYNGEE, per germline. Trimming stripped 2 bases from V and 4 bases from J, with 13 bases between.

The table lists this clone with a count of one. The chain carries TRBV14 and TRBJ1-4; D gene uncertain. CDR1 is SGHDN, CDR2 FVKESK, per germline. V lost 1 base to trimming and J lost 8 bases, with 14 bases between them. CDR3 length: 15 residues. DNA for the CDR3: TGTGCCAGCAGCCAAGCCGGGCTGGTGGCGGAAAAACTGTTTTTT. It codes for CASSQAGLVAEKLFF.

The chain combines TRBV4-1 with TRBJ2-7, with D perhaps TRBD1 (5 bases). Trimming shortened V by 0 bases and J by 0 bases, and 9 bases separated the two germline ends. The CDR3 contains 15 residues. Germline V gene data show CDR1 as MGHRA and CDR2 as YSYEKL. The CDR3, as DNA: TGCGCCAGCAGCCAAGAAGGGGTGCCCTCCTACGAGCAGTACTTC. This gives the protein CASSQEGVPSYEQYF.